A selection of T cell receptor beta chains follows, all from one sample in a study of response to subunit inactivated influenza vaccine. Each CDR3 protein gets one entry after TCRdb re-called the RT-PCR reads with MiXCR. This sample yields around 200,000 distinct CDR3 sequences, of which approximately 9.2% are seen a single time; approximately 10% belongs to the top ten. The specimen was non-naive T cells sorted from PBMCs, collected on the day of vaccination. Receptors were obtained from a man aged 45 to 65 who received an inactivated influenza vaccine. CDR3s leave out the opening cysteine and the closing phenylalanine or tryptophan. Fields, in order: J gene, CDR3 length, V gene, CDR3 protein.

J: TRBJ1-6
length: 15
V: TRBV6-1
CDR3: ASSGTAGVSYNSPLH

J: TRBJ2-5
length: 14
V: TRBV9
CDR3: ASSVAYSGGEETQY

J: TRBJ1-2
length: 11
V: TRBV20-1
CDR3: SGAIQGARGYT

J: TRBJ2-3
length: 13
V: TRBV6-5
CDR3: ASSYGLAGSDTQY

J: TRBJ2-5
length: 15
V: TRBV12-3/TRBV12-4
CDR3: ASSLAPLDRGQETQY

J: TRBJ2-1
length: 15
V: TRBV9
CDR3: ASSVGLAGSIVDEQF

J: TRBJ2-2
length: 11
V: TRBV7-9
CDR3: ASSPGTGGELF

J: TRBJ2-7
length: 16
V: TRBV11-2
CDR3: ASSLSSSRRVPSYEQY

J: TRBJ1-2
length: 10
V: TRBV5-8
CDR3: ASSLAPSGYT

J: TRBJ2-7
length: 12
V: TRBV2
CDR3: ASSFLGQGYEQY

J: TRBJ2-2
length: 13
V: TRBV7-6
CDR3: ASSPGRVQNGELF

J: TRBJ2-3
length: 13
V: TRBV9
CDR3: ASSVGEYYPDTQY

J: TRBJ2-3
length: 13
V: TRBV7-2
CDR3: ASSLAGQASDTQY

J: TRBJ2-3
length: 12
V: TRBV5-4
CDR3: ASSQQGRIDTQY

J: TRBJ1-4
length: 15
V: TRBV20-1
CDR3: SARNLRQGSTNEKLF

J: TRBJ1-1
length: 11
V: TRBV10-2
CDR3: ASRAPGTGEAF

J: TRBJ2-1
length: 11
V: TRBV12-3/TRBV12-4
CDR3: ASSLPGGERQF

J: TRBJ1-1
length: 13
V: TRBV20-1
CDR3: SAREGTVMNTEAF

J: TRBJ2-3
length: 14
V: TRBV5-1
CDR3: ASSWQGGETTDTQY

J: TRBJ2-5
length: 10
V: TRBV7-9
CDR3: ASSLDGQTQN

J: TRBJ2-5
length: 9
V: TRBV28
CDR3: ASRALLTQY

J: TRBJ2-3
length: 10
V: TRBV5-5
CDR3: ASSLDGPTQY

J: TRBJ2-1
length: 13
V: TRBV5-1
CDR3: ASSSDTGSFNEQF

J: TRBJ2-3
length: 13
V: TRBV5-1
CDR3: ASSLSGSGTDTQY